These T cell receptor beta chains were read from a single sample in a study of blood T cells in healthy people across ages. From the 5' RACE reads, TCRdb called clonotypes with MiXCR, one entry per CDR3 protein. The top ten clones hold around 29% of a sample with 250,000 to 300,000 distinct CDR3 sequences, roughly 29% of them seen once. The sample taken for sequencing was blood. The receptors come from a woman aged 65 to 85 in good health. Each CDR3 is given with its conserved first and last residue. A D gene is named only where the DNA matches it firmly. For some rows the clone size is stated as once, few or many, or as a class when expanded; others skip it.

CDR3 DNA: TGTGCCAGCAGTTACGGGCCGGACAGCTCTAACCAAAACATTCAGTACTTC; CDR3 protein: CASSYGPDSSNQNIQYF; D gene: .; clone size: few; V gene: TRBV6-2/TRBV6-3; J gene: TRBJ2-4
CDR3 DNA: TGCAGCCAGGGCCGGTTCTCCTACGAGCAGTACTTC; CDR3 protein: CSQGRFSYEQYF; D gene: .; clone size: few; V gene: TRBV29-1; J gene: TRBJ2-7
CDR3 DNA: TGCAGTGCCATCAAACCTGGGACTAGCGGGAGGGCCGTTGGTTTAAATGAGCAGTTCTTC; CDR3 protein: CSAIKPGTSGRAVGLNEQFF; D gene: TRBD2; clone size: .; V gene: TRBV20-1; J gene: TRBJ2-1
CDR3 DNA: TGTGCCAGCACCTTTCTCGGGGAGCCCCACGGAAATGAGCAGTTCTTC; CDR3 protein: CASTFLGEPHGNEQFF; D gene: .; clone size: few; V gene: TRBV28; J gene: TRBJ2-1
CDR3 DNA: TGTGCCAGCAGTTCTAGGGACTCAAAGGGGTATGGCTACACCTTC; CDR3 protein: CASSSRDSKGYGYTF; D gene: .; clone size: few; V gene: TRBV12-3/TRBV12-4; J gene: TRBJ1-2
CDR3 DNA: TGTGCCAGCAGTTTATTGGGGGTAACCTACGAGCAGTACTTC; CDR3 protein: CASSLLGVTYEQYF; D gene: .; clone size: .; V gene: TRBV28; J gene: TRBJ2-7
CDR3 DNA: TGTGCCAGCAGCTTGGACAGGACGAATGAAAAACTGTTTTTT; CDR3 protein: CASSLDRTNEKLFF; D gene: .; clone size: few; V gene: TRBV5-6; J gene: TRBJ1-4
CDR3 DNA: TGCAGTGCTCCCGAGTTGGATGAGCAGTTCTTC; CDR3 protein: CSAPELDEQFF; D gene: .; clone size: many; V gene: TRBV20-1; J gene: TRBJ2-1
CDR3 DNA: TGTGCCAGCAGTGATGTACAGGGTACAGATACGCAGTATTTT; CDR3 protein: CASSDVQGTDTQYF; D gene: .; clone size: few; V gene: TRBV6-2/TRBV6-3; J gene: TRBJ2-3
CDR3 DNA: TGTGCCCACGGCCTTCCGGGCCCTTACGAGCAGTACTTC; CDR3 protein: CAHGLPGPYEQYF; D gene: .; clone size: few; V gene: TRBV12-3/TRBV12-4; J gene: TRBJ2-7
CDR3 DNA: TGTGCCAGCAGTCCAACACCAGGACAGACAAACATTCAGTACTTC; CDR3 protein: CASSPTPGQTNIQYF; D gene: .; clone size: many; V gene: TRBV6-6; J gene: TRBJ2-4
CDR3 DNA: TGCAGTGCTAGAGATTGGTTGGGGGACAGGGGGGAGATTCAGTACTTC; CDR3 protein: CSARDWLGDRGEIQYF; D gene: TRBD1; clone size: many; V gene: TRBV20-1; J gene: TRBJ2-4
CDR3 DNA: TGCGCCGGCAGCCAAGAGAGAGTCTACGAGCAGTACTTC; CDR3 protein: CAGSQERVYEQYF; D gene: .; clone size: .; V gene: TRBV4-1; J gene: TRBJ2-7
CDR3 DNA: TGTGCCAGCAGCTTTATGGCGGGAGGTCAGCCCCAGCATTTT; CDR3 protein: CASSFMAGGQPQHF; D gene: .; clone size: few; V gene: TRBV5-8; J gene: TRBJ1-5
CDR3 DNA: TGTGCCAGCAGTCAACAGGGGTTCATCGAAAAACTGTTTTTT; CDR3 protein: CASSQQGFIEKLFF; D gene: TRBD1; clone size: .; V gene: TRBV2; J gene: TRBJ1-4
CDR3 DNA: TGTGCCAGCGGGGGGGTCACAGATACGCAGTATTTT; CDR3 protein: CASGGVTDTQYF; D gene: TRBD2; clone size: .; V gene: TRBV6-5; J gene: TRBJ2-3
CDR3 DNA: TGCGCCAGCAGCCAAGATCCATCCCTCCCTGGAAACACCATATATTTT; CDR3 protein: CASSQDPSLPGNTIYF; D gene: .; clone size: .; V gene: TRBV4-1; J gene: TRBJ1-3
CDR3 DNA: TGTGCCAGTTCCCTAGAGGGCTACGAGCAGTACTTC; CDR3 protein: CASSLEGYEQYF; D gene: .; clone size: many; V gene: TRBV28; J gene: TRBJ2-7
CDR3 DNA: TGTGCCAGCAGCCAAGTAGGTCGCGGGAGGGCCCAAGAGACCCAGTACTTC; CDR3 protein: CASSQVGRGRAQETQYF; D gene: TRBD2; clone size: .; V gene: TRBV3-1; J gene: TRBJ2-5
CDR3 DNA: TGCAGCGCTAGTAAGATGAGGAAACGACAGGAGGGTGAAAAAAAGGTTCCCCCCCTTGCGGGCTACACCTTC; CDR3 protein: CSASKMRKRQEGEKKVPPLAGYTF; D gene: .; clone size: .; V gene: TRBV20-1; J gene: TRBJ1-2
CDR3 DNA: TGCGCCAGCAGCTTGCAAGGGACAGGGGTCCACAATGAGCAGTTCTTC; CDR3 protein: CASSLQGTGVHNEQFF; D gene: TRBD1; clone size: .; V gene: TRBV5-1; J gene: TRBJ2-1
CDR3 DNA: TGCAGCGCGAAGGGGAGATTCAATGAGCAGTTCTTC; CDR3 protein: CSAKGRFNEQFF; D gene: .; clone size: many; V gene: TRBV29-1; J gene: TRBJ2-1
CDR3 DNA: TGCAGCGTCGTCGAACTAGCGGGAGTCCACAATGAGCAGTTCTTC; CDR3 protein: CSVVELAGVHNEQFF; D gene: TRBD2; clone size: .; V gene: TRBV29-1; J gene: TRBJ2-1
CDR3 DNA: TGTGCCACCAGCAGAGAAACGCGGCGGGAGCGATTCTTC; CDR3 protein: CATSRETRRERFF; D gene: TRBD2; clone size: .; V gene: TRBV15; J gene: TRBJ2-1
CDR3 DNA: TGCAGCGTTGCTCCGGACAGGGGGAAGGACCTTAACTATGGCTACACCTTC; CDR3 protein: CSVAPDRGKDLNYGYTF; D gene: TRBD1; clone size: .; V gene: TRBV29-1; J gene: TRBJ1-2
CDR3 DNA: TGCGCCAGCAGCCAAGATACGGGAAATCTAGGAAACACCATATATTTT; CDR3 protein: CASSQDTGNLGNTIYF; D gene: .; clone size: .; V gene: TRBV4-3; J gene: TRBJ1-3
CDR3 DNA: TGCAGTGCTAGAGAGGGCGAGATTTACGAGCAGTACTTC; CDR3 protein: CSAREGEIYEQYF; D gene: .; clone size: .; V gene: TRBV20-1; J gene: TRBJ2-7
CDR3 DNA: TGTGCCAGCAGTCGGGGTATAGCGGGCGGGCAGGGCAAGCAGTACTTC; CDR3 protein: CASSRGIAGGQGKQYF; D gene: TRBD2; clone size: few; V gene: TRBV27; J gene: TRBJ2-7
CDR3 DNA: TGTGCCAGCAGAACTACTAGGGGAGAGACCCAGTACTTC; CDR3 protein: CASRTTRGETQYF; D gene: .; clone size: few; V gene: TRBV28; J gene: TRBJ2-5
CDR3 DNA: TGTGCCAGCAGCCCCGTCTTAAGGGACAATGAGCAGTTCTTC; CDR3 protein: CASSPVLRDNEQFF; D gene: .; clone size: few; V gene: TRBV7-2; J gene: TRBJ2-1
CDR3 DNA: TGTGCCAGCTCACCCTCAGTCATAACGTCCGCTGGAAACATCATATATTTT; CDR3 protein: CASSPSVITSAGNIIYF; D gene: .; clone size: .; V gene: TRBV18; J gene: TRBJ1-3
CDR3 DNA: TGTGCCAGCAGCTCGGGGCATGGCTACACCTTC; CDR3 protein: CASSSGHGYTF; D gene: .; clone size: few; V gene: TRBV7-9; J gene: TRBJ1-2
CDR3 DNA: TGTGCCAGCAGCCGTTCGGGACAGGGGTACGAGCAGTACTTC; CDR3 protein: CASSRSGQGYEQYF; D gene: TRBD1; clone size: .; V gene: TRBV7-8; J gene: TRBJ2-7